This T cell receptor (beta chain) was found in a study of cytomegalovirus exposure and HLA in healthy donors. The CDR3 runs to 13 residues. Germline V gene data show CDR1 as SSHAT and CDR2 as FNYEAQ (reference sequence). V lost 5 bases to trimming and J lost 7 bases; unmatched junction nucleotides: 7. A remark on this clone: Its antigen is undetermined.

Notes on the study in general: With DRB1 most and HLA-C fewest, TCR association rates differed between HLA loci in a later analysis. Altogether, around 160 TCR beta chains were recorded as cytomegalovirus-associated.

The PCR used 60 Vbeta and 13 Jbeta primers. Sequenced by immunoSEQ multiplex PCR; TCRdb stores in-frame clones only, minus some. The table has more than 100,000 clones, 65% to 85% seen once; the top ten hold under 0.3%. This receptor was obtained from a man aged 45-60 years in good health and CMV-seronegative. Sequenced sample: PBMCs. V and J are TRBV7-7 and TRBJ2-5; 7 nucleotides agree with TRBD2. The DNA of the CDR3 is TGTGCCAGCAGCCAAGGACTAGTAAGGACCCAGTACTTC. Amino acids: CASSQGLVRTQYF.